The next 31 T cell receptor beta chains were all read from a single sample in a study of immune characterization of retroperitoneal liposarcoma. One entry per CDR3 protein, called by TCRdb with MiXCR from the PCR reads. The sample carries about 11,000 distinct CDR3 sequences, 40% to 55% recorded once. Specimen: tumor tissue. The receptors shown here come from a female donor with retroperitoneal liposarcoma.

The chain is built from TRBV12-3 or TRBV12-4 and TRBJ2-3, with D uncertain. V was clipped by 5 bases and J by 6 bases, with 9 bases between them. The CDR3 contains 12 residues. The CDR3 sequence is CASSISPDTQYF. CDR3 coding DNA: TGTGCCAGCAGTATCAGCCCGGATACGCAGTATTTT.

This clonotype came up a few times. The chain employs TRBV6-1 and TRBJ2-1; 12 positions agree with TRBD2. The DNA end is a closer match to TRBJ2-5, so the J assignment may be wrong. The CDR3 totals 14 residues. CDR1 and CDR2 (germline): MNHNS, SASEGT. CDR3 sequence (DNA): TGTGCCAGCAGTGCTAGCGGGAGGGCCAAGACCCAGTACTTC. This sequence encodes CASSASGRAKTQYF.

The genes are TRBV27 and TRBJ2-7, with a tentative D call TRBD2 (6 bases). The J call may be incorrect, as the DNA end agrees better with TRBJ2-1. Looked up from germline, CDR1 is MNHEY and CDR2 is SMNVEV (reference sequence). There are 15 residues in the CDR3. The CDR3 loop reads CASMVSGGGLNEQFF. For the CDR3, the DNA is TGTGCCAGCATGGTCTCCGGGGGTGGTCTGAATGAGCAGTTCTTC.

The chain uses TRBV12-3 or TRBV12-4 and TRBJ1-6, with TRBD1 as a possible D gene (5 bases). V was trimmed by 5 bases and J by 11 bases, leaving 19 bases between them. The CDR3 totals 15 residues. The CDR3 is CASSPGRGGGAPLHF. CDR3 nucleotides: TGTGCCAGCAGTCCCGGACGGGGTGGGGGTGCACCCCTCCACTTT.

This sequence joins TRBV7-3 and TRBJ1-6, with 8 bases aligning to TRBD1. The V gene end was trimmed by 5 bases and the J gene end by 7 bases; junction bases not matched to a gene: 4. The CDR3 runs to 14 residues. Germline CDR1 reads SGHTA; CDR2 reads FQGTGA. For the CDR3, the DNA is TGTGCCAGCAGCAGGACAGGGACGAATTCACCCCTCCACTTT. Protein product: CASSRTGTNSPLHF.

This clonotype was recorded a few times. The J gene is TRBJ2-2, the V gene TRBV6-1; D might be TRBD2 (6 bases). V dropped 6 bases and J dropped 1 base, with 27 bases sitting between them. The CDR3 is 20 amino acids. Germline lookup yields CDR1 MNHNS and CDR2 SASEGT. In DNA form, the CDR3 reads TGTGCCAGCAGACGATCCCCTATGGCGGGGTGGATTAGGAACACCGGGGAGCTGTTTTTT. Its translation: CASRRSPMAGWIRNTGELFF.

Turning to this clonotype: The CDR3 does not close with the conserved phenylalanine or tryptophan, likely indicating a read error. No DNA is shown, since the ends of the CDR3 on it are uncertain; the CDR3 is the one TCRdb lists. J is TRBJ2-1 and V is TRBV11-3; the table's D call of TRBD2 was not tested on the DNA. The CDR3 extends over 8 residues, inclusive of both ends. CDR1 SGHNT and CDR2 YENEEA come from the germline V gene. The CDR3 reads CASSLLLA.

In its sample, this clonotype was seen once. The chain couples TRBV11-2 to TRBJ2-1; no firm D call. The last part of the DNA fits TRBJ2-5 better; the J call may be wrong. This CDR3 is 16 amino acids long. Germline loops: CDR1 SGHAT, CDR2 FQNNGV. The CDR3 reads CASQLTPMENQETQYF. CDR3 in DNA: TGTGCCAGCCAGCTTACCCCCATGGAAAACCAAGAGACCCAGTACTTC.

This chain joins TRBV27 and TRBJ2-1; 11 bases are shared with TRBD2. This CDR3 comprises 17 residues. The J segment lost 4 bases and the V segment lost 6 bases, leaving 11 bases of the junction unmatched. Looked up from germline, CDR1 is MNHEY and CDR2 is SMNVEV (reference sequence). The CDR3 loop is CASRHIAGGPRYNEQFF. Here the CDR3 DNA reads TGTGCCAGCAGACACATAGCGGGAGGGCCAAGATACAATGAGCAGTTCTTC.

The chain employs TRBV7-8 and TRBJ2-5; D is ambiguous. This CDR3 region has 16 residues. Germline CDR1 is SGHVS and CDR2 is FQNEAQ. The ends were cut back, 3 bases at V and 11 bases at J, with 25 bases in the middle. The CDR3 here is CASSLKNRRAYNEQYF. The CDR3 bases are TGTGCCAGCAGCTTGAAGAATCGAAGGGCCTACAATGAGCAGTACTTC.

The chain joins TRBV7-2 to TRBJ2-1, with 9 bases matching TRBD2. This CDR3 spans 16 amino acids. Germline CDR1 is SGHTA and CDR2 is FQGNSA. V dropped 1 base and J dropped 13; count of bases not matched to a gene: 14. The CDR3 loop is CASSLESPAGGQTQFF. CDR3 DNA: TGTGCCAGCAGCTTAGAGTCTCCAGCGGGAGGACAGACCCAGTTCTTC.

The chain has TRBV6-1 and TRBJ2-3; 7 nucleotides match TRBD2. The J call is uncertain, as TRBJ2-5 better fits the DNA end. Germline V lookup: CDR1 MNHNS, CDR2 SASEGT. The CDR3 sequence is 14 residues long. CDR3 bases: TGTGCCAGCAGTGATGGGGGGGGGCAAGAGACCCAGTACTTC. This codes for CASSDGGGQETQYF.

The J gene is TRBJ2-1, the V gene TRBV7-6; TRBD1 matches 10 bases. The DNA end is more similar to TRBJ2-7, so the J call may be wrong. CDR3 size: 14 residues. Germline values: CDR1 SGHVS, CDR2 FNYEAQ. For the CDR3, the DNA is TGTGCCAGCAGCCTGACAGGGGGCTACTACGAGCAGTACTTC. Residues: CASSLTGGYYEQYF.

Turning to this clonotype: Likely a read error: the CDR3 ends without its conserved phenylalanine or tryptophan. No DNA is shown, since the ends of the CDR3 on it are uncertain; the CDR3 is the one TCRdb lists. CDR3 residues: CTRGLFFS. The rearrangement links TRBV1 to TRBJ2-1; the table names TRBD2, a call not compared with the DNA. TRBV1 is labeled a pseudogene. The CDR3 adds up to 8 amino acids, both ends counted.

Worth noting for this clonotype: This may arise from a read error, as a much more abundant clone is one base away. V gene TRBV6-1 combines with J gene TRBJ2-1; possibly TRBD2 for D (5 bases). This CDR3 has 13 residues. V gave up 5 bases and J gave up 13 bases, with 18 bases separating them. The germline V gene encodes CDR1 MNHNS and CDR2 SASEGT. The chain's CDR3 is CASSLRAVETQFF. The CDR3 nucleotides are TGTGCCAGCAGTTTGAGGGCGGTGGAGACCCAGTTCTTC.

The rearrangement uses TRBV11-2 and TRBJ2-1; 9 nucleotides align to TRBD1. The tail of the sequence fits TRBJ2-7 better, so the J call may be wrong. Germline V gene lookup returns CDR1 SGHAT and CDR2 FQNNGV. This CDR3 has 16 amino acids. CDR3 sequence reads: CASSLVVGTGNLEQYF. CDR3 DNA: TGTGCCAGCAGCTTAGTCGTTGGGACAGGGAACCTTGAGCAGTACTTC.

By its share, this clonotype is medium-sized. The DNA of the CDR3 is TGTGCCAGCAGCTTAGAAGGAAGCGAGCAGTACTTC. Protein sequence: CASSLEGSEQYF. The chain has TRBV7-2 and TRBJ2-1; no clear D gene. The J call may be incorrect, as the DNA end agrees better with TRBJ2-7. Germline CDR1 and CDR2: SGHTA and FQGNSA. This CDR3 is built from 12 residues.

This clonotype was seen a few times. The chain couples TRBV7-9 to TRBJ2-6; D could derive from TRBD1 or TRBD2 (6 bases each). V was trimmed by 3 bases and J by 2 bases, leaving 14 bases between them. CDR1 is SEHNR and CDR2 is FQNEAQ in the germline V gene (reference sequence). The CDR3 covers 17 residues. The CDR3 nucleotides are TGTGCCAGCAGCTTGTCATCCGGGGGCGCTGGGGCCAACGTCCTGACTTTC. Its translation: CASSLSSGGAGANVLTF.

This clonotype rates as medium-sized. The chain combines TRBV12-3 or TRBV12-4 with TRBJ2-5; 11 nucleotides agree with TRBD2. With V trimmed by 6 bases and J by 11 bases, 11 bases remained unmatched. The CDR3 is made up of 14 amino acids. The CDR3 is CASRLAGVSDEQYF. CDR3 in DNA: TGTGCCAGCAGACTAGCGGGAGTGAGTGATGAGCAGTACTTC.

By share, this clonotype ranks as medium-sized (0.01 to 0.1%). CDR3 DNA sequence: TGTGCCAGCTCCCTAGCGGGGGGGCCTGGTCGGGTCACAGATACGCAGTATTTT. It specifies CASSLAGGPGRVTDTQYF. The chain has TRBV6-1 and TRBJ2-3; 12 bases line up with TRBD2. Germline-derived CDR1 and CDR2 are MNHNS and SASEGT. Trimming took 8 bases from V and 2 from J; bases not matched to a gene: 14. CDR3 size: 18 residues.

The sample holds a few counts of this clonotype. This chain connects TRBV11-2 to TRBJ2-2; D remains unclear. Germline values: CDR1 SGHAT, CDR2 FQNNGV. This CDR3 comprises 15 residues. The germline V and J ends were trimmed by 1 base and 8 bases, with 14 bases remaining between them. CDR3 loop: CASSLGWATQGELFF. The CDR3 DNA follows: TGTGCCAGCAGCTTAGGGTGGGCCACTCAGGGGGAGCTGTTTTTT.

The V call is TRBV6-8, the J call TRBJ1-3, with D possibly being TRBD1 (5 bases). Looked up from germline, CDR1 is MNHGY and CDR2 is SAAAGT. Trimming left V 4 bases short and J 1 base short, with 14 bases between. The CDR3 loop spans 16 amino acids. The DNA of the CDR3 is TGTGCCAGCAGTTTCTTAGCGGGGGGGTCTGGAAACACCATATATTTT. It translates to CASSFLAGGSGNTIYF.

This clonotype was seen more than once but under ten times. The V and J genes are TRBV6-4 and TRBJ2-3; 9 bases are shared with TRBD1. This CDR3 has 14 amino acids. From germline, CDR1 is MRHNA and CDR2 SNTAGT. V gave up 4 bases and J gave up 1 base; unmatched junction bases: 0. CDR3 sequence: CASSGTGGTDTQYF. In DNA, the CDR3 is TGTGCCAGCAGTGGGACAGGGGGCACAGATACGCAGTATTTT.

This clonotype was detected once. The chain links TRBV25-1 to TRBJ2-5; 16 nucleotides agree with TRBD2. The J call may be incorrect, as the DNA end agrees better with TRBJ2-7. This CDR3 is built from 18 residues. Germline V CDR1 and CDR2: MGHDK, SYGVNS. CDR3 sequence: CASSTTGLAGGPLYEQYF. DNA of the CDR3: TGTGCCAGCAGTACGACGGGACTAGCGGGAGGGCCGTTGTACGAGCAGTACTTC.

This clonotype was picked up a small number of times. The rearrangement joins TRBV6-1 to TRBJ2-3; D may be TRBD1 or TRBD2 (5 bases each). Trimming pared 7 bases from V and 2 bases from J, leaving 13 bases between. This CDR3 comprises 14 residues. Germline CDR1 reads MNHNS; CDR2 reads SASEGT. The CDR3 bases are TGTGCCAGCAAGCTCAGGGACCCCACAGATACGCAGTATTTT. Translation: CASKLRDPTDTQYF.

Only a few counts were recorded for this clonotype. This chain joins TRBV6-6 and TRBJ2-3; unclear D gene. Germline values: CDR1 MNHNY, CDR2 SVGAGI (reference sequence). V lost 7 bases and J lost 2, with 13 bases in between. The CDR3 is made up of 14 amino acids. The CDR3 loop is CASIPGFYTDTQYF. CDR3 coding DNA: TGTGCCAGCATCCCCGGGTTTTACACAGATACGCAGTATTTT.

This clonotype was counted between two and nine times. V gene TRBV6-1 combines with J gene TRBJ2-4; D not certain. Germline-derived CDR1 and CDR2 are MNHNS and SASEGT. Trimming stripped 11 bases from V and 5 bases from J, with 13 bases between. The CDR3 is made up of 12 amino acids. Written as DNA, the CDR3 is TGTGCCTCGACGGCCGCTGAAAACATTCAGTACTTC. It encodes CASTAAENIQYF.

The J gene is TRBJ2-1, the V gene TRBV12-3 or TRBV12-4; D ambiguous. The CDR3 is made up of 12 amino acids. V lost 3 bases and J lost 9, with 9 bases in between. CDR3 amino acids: CASSFDPSEQFF. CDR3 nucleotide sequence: TGTGCCAGCAGTTTCGATCCCAGTGAGCAGTTCTTC.

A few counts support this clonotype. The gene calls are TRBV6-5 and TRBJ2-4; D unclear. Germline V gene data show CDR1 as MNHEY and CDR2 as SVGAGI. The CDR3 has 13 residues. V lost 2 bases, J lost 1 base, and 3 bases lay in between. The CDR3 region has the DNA TGTGCCAGCAGTTACAGGGCCAAAAACATTCAGTACTTC. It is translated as CASSYRAKNIQYF.

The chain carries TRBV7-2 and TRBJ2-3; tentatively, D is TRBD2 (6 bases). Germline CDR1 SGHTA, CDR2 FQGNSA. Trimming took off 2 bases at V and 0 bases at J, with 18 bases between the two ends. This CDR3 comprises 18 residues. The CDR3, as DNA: TGTGCCAGCAGCTTACCGCTTTACAGTGGGGGGAGCACAGATACGCAGTATTTT. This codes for CASSLPLYSGGSTDTQYF.

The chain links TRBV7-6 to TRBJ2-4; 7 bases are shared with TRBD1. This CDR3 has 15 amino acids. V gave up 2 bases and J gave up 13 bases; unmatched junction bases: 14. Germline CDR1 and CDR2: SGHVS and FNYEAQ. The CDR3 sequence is CASSLRAGGMYEQYF. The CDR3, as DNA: TGTGCCAGCAGCTTAAGGGCAGGGGGTATGTATGAGCAGTACTTC. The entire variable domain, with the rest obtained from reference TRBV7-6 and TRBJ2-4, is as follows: GAGVSQSPRYKVTKRGQDVALRCDPISGHVSLYWYRQALGQGPEFLTYFNYEAQQDKSGLPNDRFSAERPEGSISTLTIQRTEQRDSAMYRCASSLRAGGMYEQYFGAGTRLSVL.